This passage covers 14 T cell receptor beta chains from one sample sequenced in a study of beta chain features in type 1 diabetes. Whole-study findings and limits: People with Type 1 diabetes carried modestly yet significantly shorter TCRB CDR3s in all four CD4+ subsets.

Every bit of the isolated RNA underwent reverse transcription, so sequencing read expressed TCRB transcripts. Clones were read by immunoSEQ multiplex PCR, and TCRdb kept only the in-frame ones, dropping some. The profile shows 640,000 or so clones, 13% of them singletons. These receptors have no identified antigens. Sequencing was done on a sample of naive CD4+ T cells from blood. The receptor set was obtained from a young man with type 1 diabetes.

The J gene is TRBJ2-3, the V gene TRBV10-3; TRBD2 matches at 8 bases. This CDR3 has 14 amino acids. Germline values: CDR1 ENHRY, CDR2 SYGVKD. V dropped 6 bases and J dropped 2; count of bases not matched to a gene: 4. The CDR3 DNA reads TGTGCCATCAGGCTAGCGGGCCACACAGATACGCAGTATTTT. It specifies CAIRLAGHTDTQYF.

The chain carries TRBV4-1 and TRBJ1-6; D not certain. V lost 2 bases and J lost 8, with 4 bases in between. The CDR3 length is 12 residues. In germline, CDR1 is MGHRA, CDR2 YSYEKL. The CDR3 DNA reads TGCGCCAGCAGCCAAAATGATTCACCCCTCCACTTT. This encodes CASSQNDSPLHF.

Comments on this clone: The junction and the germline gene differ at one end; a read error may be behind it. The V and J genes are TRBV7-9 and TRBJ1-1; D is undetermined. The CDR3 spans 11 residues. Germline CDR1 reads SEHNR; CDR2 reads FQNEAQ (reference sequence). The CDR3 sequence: CASSLGARFSF. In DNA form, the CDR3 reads TGTGCCAGCAGCTTGGGAGCGAGGTTCTCCTTT.

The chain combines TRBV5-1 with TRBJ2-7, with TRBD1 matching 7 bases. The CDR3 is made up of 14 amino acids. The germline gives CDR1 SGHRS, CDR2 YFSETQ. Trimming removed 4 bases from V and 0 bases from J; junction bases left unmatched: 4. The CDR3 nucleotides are TGCGCCAGCAGCCCGGGACAGTCCTCCTACGAGCAGTACTTC. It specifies CASSPGQSSYEQYF.

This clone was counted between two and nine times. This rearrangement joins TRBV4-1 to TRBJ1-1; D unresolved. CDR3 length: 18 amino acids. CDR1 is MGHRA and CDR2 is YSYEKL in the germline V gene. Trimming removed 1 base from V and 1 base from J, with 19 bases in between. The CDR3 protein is CASSQGSRRPRANTEAFF. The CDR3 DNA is TGCGCCAGCAGCCAAGGGTCCAGGCGACCTCGAGCGAACACTGAAGCTTTCTTT.

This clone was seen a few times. This CDR3 reads CASSGSWETQYF. DNA of the CDR3: TGTGCCAGTAGTGGGTCGTGGGAGACCCAGTACTTC. The J gene is TRBJ2-5, the V gene TRBV19; D call uncertain. Trimming removed 5 bases at V and 5 bases at J, with 9 bases between. The CDR3 is made up of 12 amino acids. The germline V gene encodes CDR1 LNHDA and CDR2 SQIVND (reference sequence).

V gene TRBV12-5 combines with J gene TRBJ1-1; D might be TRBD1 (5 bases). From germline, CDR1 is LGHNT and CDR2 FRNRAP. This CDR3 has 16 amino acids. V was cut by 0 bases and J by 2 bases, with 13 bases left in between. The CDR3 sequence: CASGLVLPGSNTEAFF. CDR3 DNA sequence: TGTGCTAGTGGTTTGGTACTCCCAGGGTCTAACACTGAAGCTTTCTTT. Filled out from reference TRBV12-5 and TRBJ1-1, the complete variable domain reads DARVTQTPRHKVTEMGQEVTMRCQPILGHNTVFWYRQTMMQGLELLAYFRNRAPLDDSGMPKDRFSAEMPDATLATLKIQPSEPRDSAVYFCASGLVLPGSNTEAFFGQGTRLTVV.

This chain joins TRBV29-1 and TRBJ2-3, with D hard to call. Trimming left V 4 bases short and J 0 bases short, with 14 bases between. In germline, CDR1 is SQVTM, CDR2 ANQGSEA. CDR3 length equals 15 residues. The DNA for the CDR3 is TGCAGCGTTGCGTTCCCGCCGATAAGCACAGATACGCAGTATTTT. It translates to CSVAFPPISTDTQYF.

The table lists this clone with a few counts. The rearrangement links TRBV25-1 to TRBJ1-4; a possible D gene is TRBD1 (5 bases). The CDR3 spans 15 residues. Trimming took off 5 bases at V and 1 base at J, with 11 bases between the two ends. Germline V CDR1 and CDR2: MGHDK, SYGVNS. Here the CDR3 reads CASSRVGQTNEKLFF. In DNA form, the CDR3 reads TGTGCCAGCAGTCGCGTGGGGCAAACTAATGAAAAACTGTTTTTT.

The CDR3 reads CASSFPGPTYEQYF. The CDR3 DNA reads TGTGCCAGCAGTTTCCCAGGGCCTACCTACGAGCAGTACTTC. This rearrangement joins TRBV6-1 to TRBJ2-7; tentative D call: TRBD1 (5 bases). Trimming cost V 5 bases and J 2 bases, with 13 bases left between them. From germline, CDR1 is MNHNS and CDR2 SASEGT. The CDR3 totals 14 residues.

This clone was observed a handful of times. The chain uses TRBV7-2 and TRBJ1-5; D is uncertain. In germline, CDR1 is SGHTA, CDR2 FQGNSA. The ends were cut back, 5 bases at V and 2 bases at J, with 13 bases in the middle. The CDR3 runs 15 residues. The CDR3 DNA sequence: TGTGCCAGCAGCCGAGGACCTGGGGGCAATCAGCCCCAGCATTTT. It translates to CASSRGPGGNQPQHF.

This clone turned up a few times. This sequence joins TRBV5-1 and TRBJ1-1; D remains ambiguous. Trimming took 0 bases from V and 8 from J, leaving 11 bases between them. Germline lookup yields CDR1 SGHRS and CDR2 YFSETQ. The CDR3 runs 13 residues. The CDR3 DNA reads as TGCGCCAGCAGCTTGGCGGGCCGCCGAGAAGCTTTCTTT. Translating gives CASSLAGRREAFF.

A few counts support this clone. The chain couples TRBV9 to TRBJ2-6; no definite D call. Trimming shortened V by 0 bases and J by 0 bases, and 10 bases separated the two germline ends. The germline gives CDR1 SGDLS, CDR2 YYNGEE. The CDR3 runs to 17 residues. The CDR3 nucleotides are TGTGCCAGCAGCGTAGCTCTACTGAACTCTGGGGCCAACGTCCTGACTTTC. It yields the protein CASSVALLNSGANVLTF.

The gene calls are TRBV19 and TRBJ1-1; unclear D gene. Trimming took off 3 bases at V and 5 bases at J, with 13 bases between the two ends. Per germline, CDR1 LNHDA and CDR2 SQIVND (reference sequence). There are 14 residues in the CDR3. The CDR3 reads CASSMKVTLTEAFF. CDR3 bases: TGTGCCAGTAGTATGAAGGTAACGTTGACTGAAGCTTTCTTT.